This T cell receptor beta chain came from a study of cytomegalovirus exposure and HLA in healthy donors. Germline V gene lookup returns CDR1 LNHDA and CDR2 SQIVND (reference sequence). V gave up 1 base and J gave up 9 bases, with 16 bases separating them. CDR3 length: 15 amino acids. 60 Vbeta and 13 Jbeta primers were used in PCR. Repertoires were generated with immunoSEQ multiplex PCR, while TCRdb's copy carries only in-frame clones and drops some. The data contain about 130,000 clones, around 80% of them singletons. Turning to this clone: Its antigen is unidentified.

The study, taken as a whole, reports: A later analysis linked a missense variant in DCLRE1C to the trimming of TCR beta V and J genes.

This TCR was sampled from a man aged 25 to 40 in good health. The chain combines TRBV19 with TRBJ2-1, with D possibly TRBD2 on 5 matching bases. The sample was PBMCs. This CDR3 reads CASSIVLDSGIEQFF. Written as DNA, the CDR3 is TGTGCCAGTAGTATAGTGCTGGACTCGGGTATTGAGCAGTTCTTC.